Included here is one T cell receptor beta chain sequence, with context. Its specificity is unknown. Profiling relied on immunoSEQ multiplex PCR, and the TCRdb table lists in-frame clones only, not all of them. The data contain roughly 130,000 clones, approximately 90% of them singletons. This sample is drawn from a study of cytotoxic CD8 clonotypes in ibrutinib-treated CLL. Overall study findings and caveats: Clonality was higher at ibrutinib response and returned toward baseline at progression.

Germline-derived CDR1 and CDR2 are SEHNR and FQNEAQ (reference sequence). This CDR3 is built from 16 residues. V lost 5 bases to trimming and J lost 5 bases; unmatched junction nucleotides: 10. This clonotype originated in a human donor with chronic lymphocytic leukemia. Sequencing was performed on PBMCs, taken after 12 months of ibrutinib treatment. The chain recombines TRBV7-9 with TRBJ2-3, with TRBD1 matching over 10 bases. The CDR3 region is CASSPNPGQGLDTQYF. CDR3 nucleotide sequence: TGTGCCAGCAGCCCCAACCCGGGACAGGGGTTAGATACGCAGTATTTT.